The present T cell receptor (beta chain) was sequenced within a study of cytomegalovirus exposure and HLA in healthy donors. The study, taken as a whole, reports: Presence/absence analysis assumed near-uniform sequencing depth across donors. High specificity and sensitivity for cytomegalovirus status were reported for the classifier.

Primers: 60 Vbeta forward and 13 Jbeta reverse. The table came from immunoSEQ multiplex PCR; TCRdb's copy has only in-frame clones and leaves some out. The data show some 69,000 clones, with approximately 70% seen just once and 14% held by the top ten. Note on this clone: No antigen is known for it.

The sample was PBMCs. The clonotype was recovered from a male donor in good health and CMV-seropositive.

CDR3 residues: CAIKPRRGYGYTF. CDR3 in DNA: TGTGCCATCAAACCGAGGAGGGGATATGGCTACACCTTC. The chain combines TRBV10-3 with TRBJ1-2; a weak D match, TRBD1 (5 bases). This CDR3 is built from 13 residues. Germline values: CDR1 ENHRY, CDR2 SYGVKD. V shed 7 bases and J shed 5 bases, with 14 bases lying between them.